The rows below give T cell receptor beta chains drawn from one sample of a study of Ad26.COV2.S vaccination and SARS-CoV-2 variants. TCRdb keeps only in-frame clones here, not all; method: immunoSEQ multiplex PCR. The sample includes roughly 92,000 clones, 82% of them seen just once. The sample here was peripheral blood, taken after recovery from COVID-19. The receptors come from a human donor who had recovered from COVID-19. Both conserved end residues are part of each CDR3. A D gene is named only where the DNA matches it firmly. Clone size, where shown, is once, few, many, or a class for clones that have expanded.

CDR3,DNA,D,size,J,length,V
CATSDPFTYEQYF,TGTGCCACCAGTGATCCCTTTACCTACGAGCAGTACTTC,.,few,TRBJ2-7,13,TRBV24-1
CASTLTGRDEQYF,TGTGCCAGCACCTTGACAGGGAGGGACGAGCAGTACTTC,.,.,TRBJ2-7,13,TRBV5-5
CASSLKEQYF,TGTGCCAGCAGCCTCAAGGAGCAGTACTTC,.,.,TRBJ2-7,10,TRBV28
CASSIGRGRGNQPQHF,TGTGCCAGTAGTATAGGGCGGGGGCGAGGGAATCAGCCCCAGCATTTT,.,.,TRBJ1-5,16,TRBV19
CASTDPGLRGDEQFF,TGTGCCAGCACTGACCCGGGACTCAGGGGCGATGAGCAGTTCTTC,.,.,TRBJ2-1,15,TRBV9
CSVVGNSYEQYF,TGCAGCGTTGTGGGCAACTCCTACGAGCAGTACTTC,.,.,TRBJ2-7,12,TRBV29-1
CSVTDSNYGYTF,TGCAGCGTAACGGACAGCAACTATGGCTACACCTTC,.,.,TRBJ1-2,12,TRBV29-1
CASSETSGSSYEQYF,TGTGCCAGCAGCGAGACTAGCGGGAGTTCCTACGAGCAGTACTTC,TRBD2,.,TRBJ2-7,15,TRBV6-5
CASSHGTLEGYGYTF,TGCGCCAGCAGCCACGGGACCTTAGAGGGCTATGGCTACACCTTC,.,.,TRBJ1-2,15,TRBV5-1
CASRPPGPSGNTIYF,TGTGCCAGCAGACCTCCGGGACCCTCTGGAAACACCATATATTTT,.,few,TRBJ1-3,15,TRBV6-5
CASSPRDSTDTQYF,TGTGCCAGCAGCCCCCGGGACAGCACAGATACGCAGTATTTT,.,.,TRBJ2-3,14,TRBV28
CASSSGQSDQPQHF,TGTGCCAGCAGTTCTGGACAGTCAGATCAGCCCCAGCATTTT,.,.,TRBJ1-5,14,TRBV7-9
CARSGGGLAGGSGFNEQFF,TGCGCCCGCAGCGGGGGGGGACTAGCGGGAGGCAGTGGATTCAATGAGCAGTTCTTC,TRBD2,.,TRBJ2-1,19,TRBV5-1
CASSEQEKGANQPQHF,TGCGCCAGCAGTGAACAGGAAAAAGGGGCCAATCAGCCCCAGCATTTT,.,once,TRBJ1-5,16,TRBV10-2
CASSPEVRAPEAFF,TGTGCCAGCAGCCCCGAGGTGAGGGCCCCTGAAGCTTTCTTT,.,.,TRBJ1-1,14,TRBV28
CASKGQGAAYGYTF,TGTGCCAGCAAAGGACAGGGAGCTGCCTATGGCTACACCTTC,TRBD1,.,TRBJ1-2,14,TRBV2
CASSSTGGMTEAFF,TGTGCCAGCAGTTCGACAGGGGGCATGACTGAAGCTTTCTTT,TRBD1,once,TRBJ1-1,14,TRBV6-5
CASSTSGRAYEQYF,TGCGCCAGCAGCACATCAGGAAGAGCCTACGAGCAGTACTTC,.,.,TRBJ2-7,14,TRBV5-1
CASSSGRDEDTQYF,TGTGCCAGTAGTTCGGGTAGGGATGAAGATACGCAGTATTTT,.,.,TRBJ2-3,14,TRBV19
CASSKPYEQYF,TGTGCCAGCAGCAAACCCTACGAGCAGTACTTC,.,.,TRBJ2-7,11,TRBV21-1
CASSKPGLNTGELFF,TGTGCCAGCAGCAAACCGGGACTTAACACCGGGGAGCTGTTTTTT,.,.,TRBJ2-2,15,TRBV11-2
CASLREGPDTQYF,TGTGCCAGCTTGAGGGAGGGCCCAGATACGCAGTATTTT,TRBD2,.,TRBJ2-3,13,TRBV2
CASSQLAGTYNEQFF,TGCGCCAGCAGCCAATTAGCGGGAACCTACAATGAGCAGTTCTTC,TRBD2,.,TRBJ2-1,15,TRBV4-1
CASSSTGGLAGSSYEQYF,TGTGCCAGCAGCTCAACGGGGGGGCTAGCGGGATCATCCTACGAGCAGTACTTC,TRBD2,.,TRBJ2-7,18,TRBV7-9
CASSLGQAGNEKLFF,TGTGCCAGCAGTTTAGGACAAGCGGGTAATGAAAAACTGTTTTTT,.,.,TRBJ1-4,15,TRBV28
CASSLGASSYNEQFF,TGTGCCAGCAGCTTAGGTGCCAGCTCCTACAATGAGCAGTTCTTC,.,.,TRBJ2-1,15,TRBV7-2
CASSWVRGTTGELFF,TGTGCCAGCAGTTGGGTCCGGGGTACCACCGGGGAGCTGTTTTTT,.,.,TRBJ2-2,15,TRBV6-6
CASKGWSYEQYF,TGTGCCAGCAAGGGGTGGTCCTACGAGCAGTACTTC,.,once,TRBJ2-7,12,TRBV6-5
CASSRTGQSRVAFF,TGTGCCAGCAGCCGTACAGGGCAGAGCCGAGTAGCTTTCTTT,.,.,TRBJ1-1,14,TRBV7-3
CATGLYGTGELFF,TGTGCCACCGGGCTATATGGTACCGGGGAGCTGTTTTTT,.,.,TRBJ2-2,13,TRBV24-1
CASSFRQLLGNLSYGYTF,TGTGCCAGCAGCTTTAGACAGCTCTTAGGCAATTTAAGCTATGGCTACACCTTC,.,.,TRBJ1-2,18,TRBV11-2
CASSTPEGASGAFF,TGTGCCAGTAGTACGCCGGAGGGGGCAAGTGGGGCTTTCTTT,TRBD1,.,TRBJ1-1,14,TRBV19
CASSYRAGIETQYF,TGTGCCAGCAGTTACCGAGCAGGGATCGAGACCCAGTACTTC,.,.,TRBJ2-5,14,TRBV6-5
CASSLRTGYHEQYF,TGTGCCAGCAGCTTACGTACGGGGTACCACGAGCAGTACTTC,.,medium-sized,TRBJ2-7,14,TRBV5-5
CSANSVGYTF,TGCAGTGCTAACTCCGTCGGCTACACCTTC,.,.,TRBJ1-2,10,TRBV20-1
CATSDRTPGSYEQYF,TGTGCCACCAGTGATCGGACACCCGGCTCCTACGAGCAGTACTTC,.,.,TRBJ2-7,15,TRBV24-1
CASSLGGLPEQFF,TGTGCCAGCTCCCTCGGGGGCCTACCTGAGCAGTTCTTC,.,few,TRBJ2-1,13,TRBV28
CTSSLAGGAPQHF,TGCACCAGCAGCTTGGCAGGAGGGGCGCCCCAGCATTTT,.,.,TRBJ1-5,13,TRBV5-1
CASSPRSGTHEQYF,TGTGCCAGCAGCCCAAGATCAGGGACCCACGAGCAGTACTTC,.,.,TRBJ2-7,14,TRBV7-8
CASSLVGGAGGTGELFF,TGTGCCAGCAGCTTAGTCGGGGGAGCGGGGGGCACCGGGGAGCTGTTTTTT,TRBD2,.,TRBJ2-2,17,TRBV7-3
CASSFGQFNEKLFF,TGTGCCAGCAGTTTCGGACAGTTTAATGAAAAACTGTTTTTT,.,.,TRBJ1-4,14,TRBV6-5
CATSHPRDEQYF,TGTGCCACCAGCCACCCGCGTGACGAGCAGTACTTC,.,once,TRBJ2-7,12,TRBV15
CASSQEGGGEKLFF,TGTGCCAGCAGCCAGGAGGGGGGGGGTGAAAAACTGTTTTTT,.,.,TRBJ1-4,14,TRBV4-2
CASSPEERLFSGNTIYF,TGTGCCAGCAGCCCGGAGGAGCGACTCTTCTCTGGAAACACCATATATTTT,.,.,TRBJ1-3,17,TRBV5-8
CASSESRTGASGANVLTF,TGTGCCAGCAGTGAATCACGGACAGGGGCCTCTGGGGCCAACGTCCTGACTTTC,TRBD1,.,TRBJ2-6,18,TRBV25-1
CASSWGIRVDTGELFF,TGTGCCAGCAGTTGGGGTATCAGAGTTGACACCGGGGAGCTGTTTTTT,.,few,TRBJ2-2,16,TRBV11-2
CASSQDRGEKLFF,TGCGCCAGCAGCCAAGATAGGGGGGAGAAACTGTTTTTT,.,.,TRBJ1-4,13,TRBV4-1
CSARTGAGELFF,TGCAGCGCCAGGACAGGGGCCGGGGAGCTGTTTTTT,TRBD1,few,TRBJ2-2,12,TRBV29-1
CASSQSAGFGEKLFF,TGCGCCAGCAGTCAATCGGCGGGATTTGGGGAAAAACTGTTTTTT,.,.,TRBJ1-4,15,TRBV23-1
CASSLARLLGSEAFF,TGTGCCAGCAGCTTAGCAAGGCTCCTGGGGTCTGAAGCTTTCTTT,.,.,TRBJ1-1,15,TRBV7-9
CASSFDGENEQFF,TGTGCCAGCAGTTTCGATGGGGAGAATGAGCAGTTCTTC,.,few,TRBJ2-1,13,TRBV6-5
CASSPAIGATNEKLFF,TGTGCCAGCTCACCGGCCATCGGTGCAACTAATGAAAAACTGTTTTTT,.,.,TRBJ1-4,16,TRBV18
CATSDPRRTYNEQFF,TGTGCCACCAGTGATCCAAGACGGACCTACAATGAGCAGTTCTTC,.,.,TRBJ2-1,15,TRBV24-1